Sequencing of this TCR beta chain was carried out in a study of post-analysis software for immune sequencing data. Study background: There were relapsing-remitting, secondary progressive and progressive-relapsing multiple sclerosis among the disease courses included.

Study-wide results and limits: Higher frequency in patients than in controls was seen for about 5 TRBV segments, with TRBV5-6, TRBV5-1 and TRBV20-1 among them.

The CDR3 is made up of 14 amino acids. The V end was cut by 5 bases, the J end by 0 bases, with 9 bases between. Sequencing libraries made from TCR beta cDNA carried unique molecular identifiers. TCRdb passed the PCR reads through MiXCR, listing each CDR3 protein once. The sample includes 450,000 to 650,000 distinct CDR3 sequences, around 40% seen only once; the top ten take roughly 1.8%. The sample holds a few counts of this clonotype. The target antigen is unknown. The sequence was obtained from a girl between 5 and 17 years old with multiple sclerosis. This chain joins TRBV12-3 or TRBV12-4 and TRBJ2-3; D remains unclear. Sequenced: blood. CDR3 loop: CASSEDPSTDTQYF. CDR3 DNA: TGTGCCAGCAGTGAGGACCCGAGCACAGATACGCAGTATTTT.